This entry lists 18 T cell receptor beta chains sequenced from one sample in a study of long-term antiretroviral therapy in people with HIV. The assay, immunoSEQ v3.0, was run at survey level. Sequencing was performed with immunoSEQ multiplex PCR; in TCRdb, only in-frame clones are kept and a portion is missing. The sample holds under 20,000 clones, 81% seen once. The sample consisted of unsorted PBMCs, taken 0.3 years after starting antiretroviral therapy. The receptors shown here come from a young man with HIV.

The rearrangement uses TRBV30 and TRBJ2-7, with D possibly TRBD2 on 5 matching bases. V dropped 3 bases and J dropped 0 bases, with 12 bases sitting between them. CDR3 length equals 14 residues. Germline CDR1 and CDR2: GTSNPN and SVGIG (reference sequence). CDR3 bases: TGTGCCTGGAGAATCGGACTGACCTCCTACGAGCAGTACTTC. Its protein product is CAWRIGLTSYEQYF.

CDR3 nucleotide sequence: TGTGCCAGCAGCGTAGATGAAGTGGGACACGGAGGGAATGGCTACACCTTC. Protein product: CASSVDEVGHGGNGYTF. This chain joins TRBV9 and TRBJ1-2; tentative D call: TRBD1 (6 bases). Germline lookup yields CDR1 SGDLS and CDR2 YYNGEE. V was clipped by 0 bases and J by 6 bases, with 21 bases between them. This CDR3 comprises 17 residues.

This clone was seen a few times. The rearrangement uses TRBV11-3 and TRBJ1-2; the D is unclear. The CDR3 consists of 11 residues. V lost 11 bases to trimming and J lost 8 bases, with 15 bases between them. Germline V gives CDR1 SGHNT, CDR2 YENEEA. The CDR3 loop reads CACRAREGYTF. The CDR3 region has the DNA TGTGCCTGCCGGGCCCGCGAAGGCTACACCTTC.

The rearrangement links TRBV5-1 to TRBJ1-4; 8 bases agree with TRBD1. V was pared by 5 bases and J by 4 bases, with 13 bases of the junction left unmatched. The CDR3 has 17 residues. Looked up from germline, CDR1 is SGHRS and CDR2 is YFSETQ. CDR3 DNA: TGCGCCAGCAGTGGACAGGGCACCGCCGTTGGTAATGAAAAACTGTTTTTT. Its translation is CASSGQGTAVGNEKLFF.

V usage is TRBV5-1 and J usage is TRBJ1-2, with D maybe TRBD1 (5 bases). The germline V gene has CDR1 SGHRS and CDR2 YFSETQ. V gave up 0 bases and J gave up 6 bases, with 12 bases separating them. This CDR3 comprises 14 residues. CDR3 in amino acids: CASSLGQTLHGYTF. The CDR3 DNA reads TGCGCCAGCAGCTTGGGACAGACCTTACATGGCTACACCTTC.

The CDR3 loop reads CASSQDDSWGNQPQHF. DNA of the CDR3: TGCGCCAGCAGCCAAGATGACAGTTGGGGCAATCAGCCCCAGCATTTT. The chain has TRBV4-1 and TRBJ1-5; the D gene is possibly TRBD1 (5 bases). Per the germline V gene, CDR1 is MGHRA and CDR2 is YSYEKL. Trimming took off 0 bases at V and 2 bases at J, with 11 bases between the two ends. This CDR3 is built from 16 residues.

The chain recombines TRBV9 with TRBJ2-1; D tentatively fits TRBD1 or TRBD2 (5 bases each). The CDR3 runs 16 residues. With 0 bases removed from V and 0 bases from J, the gap between germline ends came to 10 bases. Germline values: CDR1 SGDLS, CDR2 YYNGEE. This CDR3 reads CASSVGGTVSYNEQFF. Written as DNA, the CDR3 is TGTGCCAGCAGCGTAGGGGGGACGGTCTCCTACAATGAGCAGTTCTTC.

J is TRBJ2-7 and V is TRBV11-2, with D possibly matching TRBD1 (6 bases). V was shortened by 7 bases and J by 6 bases, with 19 bases between the two germline ends. The CDR3 loop spans 14 amino acids. Germline loops: CDR1 SGHAT, CDR2 FQNNGV. The chain's CDR3 is CASTPSTGGREQYV. As DNA, the CDR3 is TGTGCCAGCACCCCTTCGACAGGCGGACGCGAGCAGTACGTC.

The rearrangement joins TRBV5-8 to TRBJ1-5, with unresolved D. Trimming left V 1 base short and J 0 bases short, with 14 bases between. Germline CDR1 is SGHTS and CDR2 is YDEGEE. This CDR3 has 17 amino acids. CDR3 region: CASSLTMRIYSNQPQHF. In DNA form, the CDR3 reads TGTGCCAGCAGCTTGACTATGCGAATCTATAGCAATCAGCCCCAGCATTTT.

A remark on this clone: One end of the junction varies from germline; a read error may be responsible. This chain joins TRBV10-2 and TRBJ1-1; a weak D match, TRBD1 (5 bases). CDR3 length equals 8 residues. CDR1 and CDR2 (germline): WSHSY, SAAADI. CDR3 amino acids: CASSGGRF. In DNA, the CDR3 is TGCGCCAGCAGTGGGGGCCGCTTT.

The V and J genes are TRBV28 and TRBJ2-7; 7 nucleotides agree with TRBD2. Germline V gene data show CDR1 as MDHEN and CDR2 as SYDVKM. V lost 5 bases to trimming and J lost 5 bases; unmatched junction nucleotides: 12. CDR3 length equals 15 residues. CDR3 bases: TGTGCCAGCAGTCCCACTGGCGCCGCGGGGGACGAGCAGTACTTC. Translating it yields CASSPTGAAGDEQYF.

The V call is TRBV15, the J call TRBJ1-4; TRBD1 aligns across 7 bases. Trimming removed 3 bases from V and 11 bases from J; junction bases left unmatched: 12. The germline V gene has CDR1 LNHNV and CDR2 YYDKDF (reference sequence). This CDR3 is 15 amino acids long. CDR3 DNA sequence: TGTGCCACCAGCAGGGAAGGGGGCGCTTCTGAGAAACTGTTTTTT. It translates to CATSREGGASEKLFF.

The rearrangement links TRBV27 to TRBJ2-3; 8 bases map to TRBD2. The germline CDR1 and CDR2 sequences are MNHEY and SMNVEV (reference sequence). The length of the CDR3 is 14 residues. The V segment lost 6 bases and the J segment 6 bases; nucleotides outside the gene matches: 8. The CDR3 bases are TGTGCCAGCAGGCCTCCGGGGGGGTGGGATACGCAGTATTTT. Protein product: CASRPPGGWDTQYF.

V and J are TRBV7-2 and TRBJ2-5; D may match TRBD1 or TRBD2 (5 bases each). The ends were cut back, 2 bases at V and 5 bases at J, with 12 bases in the middle. Germline-derived CDR1 and CDR2 are SGHTA and FQGNSA. The CDR3 runs 14 residues. The CDR3 DNA sequence: TGTGCCAGCAGCTTATCCCCGGGGACGGAGACCCAGTACTTC. It specifies CASSLSPGTETQYF.

The gene calls are TRBV5-1 and TRBJ2-2, with 9 bases identical to TRBD1. V trimming: 4 bases; J trimming: 7 bases; junction bases outside the gene matches: 5. This CDR3 region has 14 residues. In germline, CDR1 is SGHRS, CDR2 YFSETQ. The CDR3 bases are TGCGCCAGCAGCCTCGGGACAGGGAACGGGGAGCTGTTTTTT. This encodes CASSLGTGNGELFF.

This clone has a handful of counts. The V and J genes are TRBV6-5 and TRBJ1-6, with 9 nucleotides matching TRBD1. The germline V gene encodes CDR1 MNHEY and CDR2 SVGAGI. There are 14 residues in the CDR3. V lost 6 bases and J lost 9; bases outside the gene matches: 6. The chain's CDR3 is CASRQGASGSPLHF. The CDR3 nucleotides read TGTGCCAGCAGACAGGGGGCGTCGGGTTCACCCCTCCACTTT.

This clone was found a few times. This chain joins TRBV2 and TRBJ2-6; D gene ambiguous. Germline V gene data show CDR1 as SNHLY and CDR2 as FYNNEI. The CDR3 loop spans 15 amino acids. V was shortened by 6 bases and J by 0 bases, with 9 bases between the two germline ends. As DNA, the CDR3 is TGTGCCAGCAGGGGTTTGGGCTCTGGGGCCAACGTCCTGACTTTC. Translating gives CASRGLGSGANVLTF.

In this sample, this clone turned up a few times. V usage is TRBV28 and J usage is TRBJ1-3; a possible D gene is TRBD1 (5 bases). V gave up 1 base and J gave up 5 bases, with 15 bases separating them. CDR3 length equals 16 residues. Per germline, CDR1 MDHEN and CDR2 SYDVKM. CDR3 coding DNA: TGTGCCAGCAGTTTATCCCCCCAGACAGTCAGAAACACCATATATTTT. It yields the protein CASSLSPQTVRNTIYF.